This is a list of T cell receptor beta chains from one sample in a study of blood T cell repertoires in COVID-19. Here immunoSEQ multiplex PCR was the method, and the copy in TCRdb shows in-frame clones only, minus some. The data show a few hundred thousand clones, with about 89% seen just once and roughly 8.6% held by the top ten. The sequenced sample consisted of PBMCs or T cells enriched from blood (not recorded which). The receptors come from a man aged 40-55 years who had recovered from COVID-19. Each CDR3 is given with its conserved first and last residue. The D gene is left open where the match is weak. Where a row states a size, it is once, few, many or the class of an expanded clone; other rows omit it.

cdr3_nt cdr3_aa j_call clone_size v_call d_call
TGTGCCAGCAGTTTTCCGGATGAAAGCGGGAGGTCCCACGAGCAGTACTTC CASSFPDESGRSHEQYF TRBJ2-7 few TRBV28 TRBD2
TGCGCCAGCCTGGGACAGGGAAAGATGAACACTGAAGCTTTCTTT CASLGQGKMNTEAFF TRBJ1-1 - TRBV5-1 TRBD1
TGCGCCAGCAGCCCCTACCAGGGTAGCACAGATACGCAGTATTTT CASSPYQGSTDTQYF TRBJ2-3 once TRBV4-1 -
TGTGCCAGCAGCGTAGGGGATGCAGGGTGGGGATTCCAGTACTTC CASSVGDAGWGFQYF TRBJ2-5 once TRBV9 -
TGTGCCAGCAGCCCACTAGGGCGCTTTACAGGGGTCAGATTTGAGACCCAGTACTTC CASSPLGRFTGVRFETQYF TRBJ2-5 once TRBV7-9 TRBD1
TGTGCCAGCAGTAGTCAGGGTTACTATGGCTACACCTTC CASSSQGYYGYTF TRBJ1-2 - TRBV5-6 -
TGTGCCAGCAGTTACCCATCGGAGAAGGGGAACTGGGGAGCTTTCTTT CASSYPSEKGNWGAFF TRBJ1-1 - TRBV6-2/TRBV6-3 -
TGTGCCAGCAGCCCTGCTGGGGCCAACGTCCTGACTTTC CASSPAGANVLTF TRBJ2-6 - TRBV7-9 -
TGTGCCAGCTCACCGGGACTACCTTCCTACAATGAGCAGTTCTTC CASSPGLPSYNEQFF TRBJ2-1 once TRBV18 TRBD2
TGTGCCAGCAGCCAAAGACAGGGGGCCAACCTCTCCTACGAGCAGTACTTC CASSQRQGANLSYEQYF TRBJ2-7 - TRBV3-1/TRBV3-2 TRBD1
TGTGCCAGCAGTTCCTCTAGCATCATCGGGCAGTTCTTC CASSSSSIIGQFF TRBJ2-1 - TRBV28 -
TGTGCCAGCAGCAAACGACAGGGGGGGCATGGCTACACCTTC CASSKRQGGHGYTF TRBJ1-2 - TRBV11-3 TRBD1
TGTGCCAGCAGCTTAGAATCCAGGGGATCCTACAATGAGCAGTTCTTC CASSLESRGSYNEQFF TRBJ2-1 once TRBV7-2 -
TGCGCCAGCAGCTTACTAGACAGGGTGAACACTGAAGCTTTCTTT CASSLLDRVNTEAFF TRBJ1-1 - TRBV5-1 TRBD1
TGTGCCAGCAGCCCGGGACAGGGATTAGGTGGCTACACCTTC CASSPGQGLGGYTF TRBJ1-2 once TRBV7-3 TRBD1
TGTGCCAGCAGTTACTATAGGGACACCGCCTACGAGCAGTACTTC CASSYYRDTAYEQYF TRBJ2-7 - TRBV6-5 -
TGTGCCAGCCTCTTGAACACTGAAGCTTTCTTT CASLLNTEAFF TRBJ1-1 - TRBV6-6 -
TGTGCCAGCAGCTTAACCCCGGGGGGGCCTTCAGAGACCCAGTACTTC CASSLTPGGPSETQYF TRBJ2-5 - TRBV7-3 TRBD2
TGTGCCAGCAGCTTAGAGGGAGGGTTCCCCTATGGCTACACCTTC CASSLEGGFPYGYTF TRBJ1-2 - TRBV7-6 -
TGTGCCAGCAGCCCGCCAGGGGTGGATGAAGCTTTCTTT CASSPPGVDEAFF TRBJ1-1 - TRBV7-3 -